This T cell receptor (beta chain) derives from a study of blood T cell repertoires in COVID-19. Study-wide context: Samples came from the United States, Italy and Spain, spanning acute and convalescent COVID-19. PBMCs, B-cell-depleted T cells, or T cells provided the cDNA or gDNA that made up the material.

Germline V CDR1 and CDR2: GTSNPN, SVGIG (reference sequence). With V trimmed by 3 bases and J by 13 bases, 16 bases remained unmatched. The CDR3 is 14 amino acids. Here immunoSEQ multiplex PCR was the method, and the copy in TCRdb shows in-frame clones only, minus some. The repertoire holds approximately 210,000 clones, with about 90% as singletons. The chain has TRBV30 and TRBJ1-1; TRBD1 agrees at 8 bases. The TCR sequence derives from a man younger than 45 with acute or convalescent COVID-19. Specimen: peripheral blood. The CDR3 region has the DNA TGTGCCTGGAGCCTAGGAAAAAAGACAGGGGAAAATTTCTTT. Its translation: CAWSLGKKTGENFF.